This T cell receptor beta chain was documented in a study of cytomegalovirus exposure and HLA in healthy donors. 13 Jbeta primers and 60 Vbeta primers were used for the PCR. Clones were read by immunoSEQ multiplex PCR, and TCRdb kept only the in-frame ones, dropping some. The sample carries a few hundred thousand clones, roughly four fifths recorded once. Findings and limits, study-wide: In most subjects, TCR beta sequences reportedly gave accurate predictions of HLA-A and HLA-B alleles.

Turning to this clone: The antigen is undetermined.

This receptor was obtained from a woman aged 50 to 65 in good health and CMV-seropositive. The sequencing sample was made of PBMCs.

Here the CDR3 reads CASSLVRLDNEQFF. In DNA, the CDR3 is TGTGCCAGCAGCTTGGTCCGACTAGATAATGAGCAGTTCTTC. The chain uses TRBV7-8 and TRBJ2-1, with a tentative D call TRBD2 (6 bases). The germline V gene encodes CDR1 SGHVS and CDR2 FQNEAQ. V dropped 3 bases and J dropped 7 bases, with 13 bases sitting between them. This CDR3 contains 14 residues.